These T cell receptor beta chains were read from a single sample in a study of radiotherapy plus CTLA-4 blockade in lung cancer. Method: immunoSEQ multiplex PCR; TCRdb's copy keeps in-frame clones and lacks some. The repertoire has some 74,000 clones, roughly three quarters of them found once; the top ten carry about 6.6%. The specimen comprised peripheral blood, sampled from a patient treated with radiotherapy plus ipilimumab. The receptors were gathered from a human donor with non-small cell lung cancer who had a complete response to radiotherapy plus ipilimumab. Each CDR3 is given with its conserved first and last residue. The D gene is left open where the match is weak. Rows may omit the clone size; those that give it use once, few, many or a size class.

TRBV7-8,.,.,TRBJ1-1,18,CASSPRGGLLLLNTEAFF,TGTGCCAGCAGCCCCCGCGGGGGGCTCCTACTCTTGAACACTGAAGCTTTCTTT
TRBV29-1,.,.,TRBJ2-3,13,CSVEGGAKDTQYF,TGCAGCGTTGAAGGGGGGGCAAAAGATACGCAGTATTTT
TRBV27,.,.,TRBJ1-6,17,CASSLAQGGSYNSPLHF,TGTGCCAGCAGTTTAGCACAGGGAGGGTCCTATAATTCACCCCTCCACTTT
TRBV5-6,.,.,TRBJ2-3,15,CASSLDLTSTDTQYF,TGTGCCAGCAGCTTGGATCTCACTAGCACAGATACGCAGTATTTT
TRBV27,.,TRBD1,TRBJ1-5,19,CASRLTGTGKGLRNQPQHF,TGTGCCAGCAGGTTGACTGGGACAGGGAAAGGTTTGCGGAATCAGCCCCAGCATTTT
TRBV12-5,few,.,TRBJ1-1,13,CASTWGRETEAFF,TGTGCTAGTACTTGGGGGAGGGAAACTGAAGCTTTCTTT
TRBV27,.,.,TRBJ2-5,15,CASSFSGTVEETQYF,TGTGCCAGCAGTTTCTCCGGGACGGTTGAAGAGACCCAGTACTTC
TRBV5-6,.,TRBD1,TRBJ2-7,15,CASSLQQGIIHEQYF,TGTGCCAGCAGCTTGCAACAGGGGATTATCCACGAGCAGTACTTC
TRBV15,few,TRBD1,TRBJ1-3,15,CATSREQGTGNTIYF,TGTGCCACCAGCAGAGAACAGGGGACGGGAAACACCATATATTTT
TRBV7-2,.,TRBD1,TRBJ1-1,14,CASSWDSRNTEAFF,TGTGCCAGCAGCTGGGACAGTAGGAACACTGAAGCTTTCTTT
TRBV19,.,TRBD2,TRBJ2-1,15,CASSIAGVGHNEQFF,TGTGCCAGTAGCATAGCGGGAGTGGGGCACAATGAGCAGTTCTTC
TRBV27,.,.,TRBJ2-2,14,CASIRRMNTGELFF,TGTGCCAGCATAAGGCGGATGAACACCGGGGAGCTGTTTTTT
TRBV4-3,.,.,TRBJ2-3,16,CASSLASGTNTDTQYF,TGCGCCAGCAGCCTCGCGAGCGGGACAAACACAGATACGCAGTATTTT
TRBV7-2,.,.,TRBJ1-1,14,CASSLDRRNTEAFF,TGTGCCAGCAGCTTAGACAGGCGGAACACTGAAGCTTTCTTT
TRBV28,.,.,TRBJ2-1,13,CASSSEDAEGRFF,TGTGCCAGCAGTTCAGAGGACGCCGAGGGGCGGTTCTTC
TRBV9,.,.,TRBJ2-2,16,CASSVAEQGGTGELFF,TGTGCCAGCAGCGTAGCTGAGCAGGGCGGCACCGGGGAGCTGTTTTTT
TRBV5-1,.,.,TRBJ2-1,15,CASSLNLQGRNEQFF,TGCGCCAGCAGCTTGAATCTGCAGGGTAGGAATGAGCAGTTCTTC
TRBV10-2,.,TRBD1,TRBJ2-5,15,CASSEGDRGLYPQYF,TGCGCCAGCAGTGAAGGGGACAGGGGGCTTTATCCCCAGTACTTC
TRBV18,.,.,TRBJ1-2,14,CASSAEQGSYGYTF,TGTGCCAGCTCAGCAGAACAGGGTAGCTATGGCTACACCTTC
TRBV4-3,few,.,TRBJ1-6,15,CASSQESLYNSPLHF,TGCGCCAGCAGCCAGGAATCTTTGTATAATTCACCCCTCCACTTT
TRBV7-9,.,.,TRBJ1-1,17,CASSLGRMAGPRTEAFF,TGTGCCAGCAGCTTAGGCAGGATGGCGGGGCCAAGAACTGAAGCTTTCTTT
TRBV7-6,.,.,TRBJ1-4,12,CASSLGDEKLFF,TGTGCCAGCAGCTTAGGGGATGAAAAACTGTTTTTT
TRBV4-1,.,.,TRBJ2-3,15,CASSQDRLGTDTQYF,TGCGCCAGCAGCCAAGATCGGCTTGGCACAGATACGCAGTATTTT
TRBV6-1,.,.,TRBJ2-7,13,CASSPQHREEQYF,TGTGCCAGCAGTCCTCAGCATAGGGAGGAGCAGTACTTC
TRBV18,.,.,TRBJ1-1,19,CASSPGTRFLQTMNTEAFF,TGTGCCAGCTCGCCGGGGACACGGTTTCTCCAGACCATGAACACTGAAGCTTTCTTT
TRBV27,.,TRBD1,TRBJ1-3,14,CASKNQGEGNTIYF,TGTGCCAGCAAAAACCAGGGGGAGGGAAACACCATATATTTT
TRBV6-5,.,TRBD2,TRBJ2-1,15,CASSYSAGGQDEQFF,TGTGCCAGCAGTTACTCTGCGGGGGGGCAGGATGAGCAGTTCTTC
TRBV11-3,.,.,TRBJ1-5,13,CASSPEVGQPQHF,TGTGCCAGCAGCCCCGAGGTGGGTCAGCCCCAGCATTTT
TRBV9,medium-sized,.,TRBJ1-1,13,CASSASGATEAFF,TGTGCCAGCAGCGCGTCAGGGGCCACTGAAGCTTTCTTT
TRBV5-4,.,.,TRBJ1-6,15,CASSLPGRENSPLHF,TGTGCCAGCAGCTTACCGGGACGGGAAAATTCACCCCTCCACTTT
TRBV12-5,many,TRBD2,TRBJ2-1,15,CASGRTSGTSNEQFF,TGTGCTAGTGGTCGGACTAGCGGGACCTCCAATGAGCAGTTCTTC
TRBV4-1,few,.,TRBJ1-4,14,CASSLYVANEKLFF,TGCGCCAGCAGCCTATACGTGGCTAATGAAAAACTGTTTTTT
TRBV6-5,.,.,TRBJ2-1,13,CASTDRFYNEQFF,TGTGCCAGCACCGACAGATTCTACAATGAGCAGTTCTTC
TRBV7-9,.,TRBD2,TRBJ2-2,15,CASSYRGGSTGELFF,TGTGCCAGCAGCTACCGGGGGGGCAGTACCGGGGAGCTGTTTTTT
TRBV4-1,.,.,TRBJ1-1,19,CASRLRERGGIEAISEAFF,TGCGCCAGCAGACTCCGAGAACGTGGAGGGATCGAAGCAATCTCTGAAGCTTTCTTT
TRBV7-2,.,.,TRBJ1-2,12,CASSSRPGGYTF,TGTGCCAGCAGCTCGCGTCCCGGTGGCTACACCTTC
TRBV7-8,.,.,TRBJ2-5,15,CASSLARQVGETQYF,TGTGCCAGCAGCTTAGCGAGGCAGGTGGGAGAGACCCAGTACTTC
TRBV12-5,.,.,TRBJ2-3,19,CASGTDEGYSVSNTDTQYF,TGTGCTAGTGGAACCGATGAAGGTTATTCGGTCTCAAACACAGATACGCAGTATTTT
TRBV30,.,.,TRBJ2-1,11,CAWSMRKEQFF,TGTGCCTGGAGTATGAGGAAGGAGCAGTTCTTC
TRBV7-9,few,.,TRBJ2-3,11,CAVPEGDTQYF,TGTGCCGTCCCCGAGGGGGATACGCAGTATTTT
TRBV14,.,.,TRBJ2-1,13,CARSQSGVTKQFF,TGTGCCCGCAGCCAATCGGGAGTCACCAAGCAGTTCTTC
TRBV9,.,TRBD2,TRBJ2-5,17,CASSVGGLAGDQETQYF,TGTGCCAGCAGCGTAGGCGGACTAGCGGGAGATCAAGAGACCCAGTACTTC
TRBV10-3,.,.,TRBJ2-5,16,CAISESGQGGDETQYF,TGTGCCATCAGTGAGTCAGGACAGGGAGGGGACGAGACCCAGTACTTC
TRBV11-2,.,TRBD2,TRBJ2-7,17,CASSLDLAGGDSYEQYF,TGTGCCAGCAGCTTAGACTTAGCGGGGGGAGACTCCTACGAGCAGTACTTC
TRBV5-1,few,.,TRBJ1-1,15,CASSFSKGVNTEAFF,TGCGCCAGCAGCTTTAGTAAGGGCGTGAACACTGAAGCTTTCTTT
TRBV10-3,.,.,TRBJ1-3,13,CAIRANSGNTIYF,TGTGCCATCAGGGCCAACTCTGGAAACACCATATATTTT
TRBV14,.,TRBD1,TRBJ1-5,16,CASGTGLIYSNQPQHF,TGTGCCAGTGGGACAGGTTTAATTTATAGCAATCAGCCCCAGCATTTT
TRBV5-1,few,TRBD1,TRBJ1-4,14,CASRPGTVNEKLFF,TGCGCCAGCAGGCCCGGGACAGTTAATGAAAAACTGTTTTTT